A selection of T cell receptor beta chains follows, all from one sample in a study of T cells in Graves' hyperthyroidism and ophthalmopathy. MiXCR, run by TCRdb on the multiplex PCR reads, gives a single entry per CDR3 protein. The table records 600,000 or so distinct CDR3 sequences, around 45% of them present only once. The specimen was peripheral blood or thyroid tissue (not recorded which). The receptor source for this set is a young woman with Graves' hyperthyroidism. The CDR3 runs from the conserved cysteine through the conserved F or W. Fields, in order: V gene, J gene, D gene, clone size, CDR3 DNA, CDR3 protein. D genes are given only for firm matches. Rows may omit the clone size; those that give it use once, few, many or a size class.

>TRBV19|TRBJ1-4|TRBD1|-
TGTGCCAGTAGGGGACAGGGGTCCGGTGAAAAACTGTTTTTT
CASRGQGSGEKLFF
>TRBV19|TRBJ1-1|-|few
TGTGCCAGTAGTGACCCGGGGGGGGATGGGACTGAAGCTTTCTTT
CASSDPGGDGTEAFF
>TRBV7-9|TRBJ1-1|-|many
TGTGCCAGCAGCTTAGGTGTGGACACTGAAGCTTTCTTT
CASSLGVDTEAFF
>TRBV25-1|TRBJ1-2|-|-
TGCGCCAGCAGCCAAGATGGGAGGGATAACTATGGCTACACCTTC
CASSQDGRDNYGYTF
>TRBV5-1|TRBJ2-5|-|-
TGCGCCAGCAGCTTGCAAGCGGCGACCCAGTACTTC
CASSLQAATQYF
>TRBV29-1|TRBJ2-7|TRBD2|-
TGCAGCGCCGGGGGAGGGGCTGAGCAGTACTTC
CSAGGGAEQYF
>TRBV15|TRBJ1-5|TRBD1|many
TGTGCCACCAGGTATTCAGGACAGGGCGGGCAGCCCCAGCATTTT
CATRYSGQGGQPQHF
>TRBV19|TRBJ1-5|-|-
TGTGCCAGTAGTGTTCGACAGGAACAAGAGTCCCAGCATTTT
CASSVRQEQESQHF
>TRBV7-9|TRBJ2-7|TRBD2|many
TGTGCCAGCAGCTTATCTAGCGGGAGCTCCGAGCAGTACTTC
CASSLSSGSSEQYF
>TRBV29-1|TRBJ2-6|-|-
TGCAGCGTTGAAGATACTCTAGAGACTGGGGCCAACGTCCTGACTTTC
CSVEDTLETGANVLTF
>TRBV10-3|TRBJ1-6|-|-
TGTGCCTCAGGTTCACCCCTCCACTTT
CASGSPLHF
>TRBV7-2|TRBJ2-7|TRBD2|-
TGTGCCAGCAGCTCTCCGGGACTAGCGGGAATCGAGCAGTACTTC
CASSSPGLAGIEQYF
>TRBV5-1|TRBJ1-6|TRBD1|few
TGTGCCAGCAGTCCAGGGGGCCCGTCACCCCTCCACTTT
CASSPGGPSPLHF
>TRBV2|TRBJ2-5|-|-
TGTGCCAGCAGTGATTTAGCGAGGGGTCGGGGGACCCAGTACTTC
CASSDLARGRGTQYF
>TRBV2|TRBJ1-5|-|-
TGTGCCAGCAGTCACGGTTGGGTTTTGCAGCCCCAGCATTTT
CASSHGWVLQPQHF
>TRBV2|TRBJ2-6|-|once
TGTGCCAGCCGTGAAGATGACAGAGACTCTGGGGCCAACGTCCTGACTTTC
CASREDDRDSGANVLTF
>TRBV29-1|TRBJ1-5|-|-
TGCAGCGTTAGGGCAGGGAGTGGTCAGCCCCAGCATTTT
CSVRAGSGQPQHF
>TRBV14|TRBJ1-2|-|-
TGTGCCAGCAGCCGGGACATTGGCTATGGCTACACCTTC
CASSRDIGYGYTF
>TRBV7-9|TRBJ2-5|TRBD1|few
TGTGCCAGCATTCTAGGGGGCTTTCAAGAGACCCAGTACTTC
CASILGGFQETQYF
>TRBV2|TRBJ1-2|TRBD1|-
TGTGCCAGCAGTCGGGACAGATCTAACTATGGCTACACCTTC
CASSRDRSNYGYTF
>TRBV7-2|TRBJ1-2|-|-
TGTGCCAGCAGCCCTTCCTATGGCTACACCTTC
CASSPSYGYTF
>TRBV10-1|TRBJ1-2|TRBD1|-
TGCGCCAGCCCAGGGGGCCATGGCTACACCTTC
CASPGGHGYTF
>TRBV29-1|TRBJ1-2|TRBD1|once
TGCAGCGTTGGGACAGGGAGAGGCTACACCTTC
CSVGTGRGYTF
>TRBV6-5|TRBJ1-1|TRBD1|-
TGTGCCAGCACCCTTAGACAGGGGGGCACTGAAGCTTTCTTT
CASTLRQGGTEAFF